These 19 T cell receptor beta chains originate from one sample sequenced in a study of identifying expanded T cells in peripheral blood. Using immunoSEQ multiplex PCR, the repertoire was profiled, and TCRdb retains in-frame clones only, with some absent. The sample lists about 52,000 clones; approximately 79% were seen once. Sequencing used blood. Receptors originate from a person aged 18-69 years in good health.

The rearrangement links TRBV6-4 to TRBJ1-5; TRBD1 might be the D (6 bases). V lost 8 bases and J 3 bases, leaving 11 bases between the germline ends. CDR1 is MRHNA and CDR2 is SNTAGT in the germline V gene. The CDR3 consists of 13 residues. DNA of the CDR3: TGTGCCAGCCGGGACACTCTCAATCAGCCCCAGCATTTT. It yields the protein CASRDTLNQPQHF.

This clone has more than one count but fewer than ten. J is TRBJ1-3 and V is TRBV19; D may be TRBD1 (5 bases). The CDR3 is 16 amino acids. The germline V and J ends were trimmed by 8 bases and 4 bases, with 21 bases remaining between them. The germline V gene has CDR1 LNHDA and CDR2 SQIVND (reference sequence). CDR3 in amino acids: CASRGGGAPSGNTIYF. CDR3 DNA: TGTGCCAGTCGGGGAGGAGGGGCTCCCTCAGGAAACACCATATATTTT.

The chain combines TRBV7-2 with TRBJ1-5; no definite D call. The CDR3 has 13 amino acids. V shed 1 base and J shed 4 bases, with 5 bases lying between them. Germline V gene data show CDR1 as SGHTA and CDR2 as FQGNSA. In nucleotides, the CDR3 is TGTGCCAGCAGCTTAGGGACTAATCAGCCCCAGCATTTT. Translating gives CASSLGTNQPQHF.

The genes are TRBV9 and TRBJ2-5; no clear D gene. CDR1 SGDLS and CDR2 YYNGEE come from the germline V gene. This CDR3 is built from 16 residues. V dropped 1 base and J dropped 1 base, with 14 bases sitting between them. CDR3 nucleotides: TGTGCCAGCAGCGTATGGTGGGATGACGGCCAAGAGACCCAGTACTTC. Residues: CASSVWWDDGQETQYF.

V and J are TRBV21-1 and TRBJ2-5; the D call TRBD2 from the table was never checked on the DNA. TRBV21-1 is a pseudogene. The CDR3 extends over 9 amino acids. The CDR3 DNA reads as TGTGCCAGTGGCGGGACCCAGTACTTC. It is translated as CASGGTQYF.

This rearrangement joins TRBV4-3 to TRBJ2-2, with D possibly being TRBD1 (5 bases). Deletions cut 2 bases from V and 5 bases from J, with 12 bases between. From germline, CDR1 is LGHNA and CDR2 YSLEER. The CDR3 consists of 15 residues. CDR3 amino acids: CASSQSWTRTGELFF. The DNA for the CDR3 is TGCGCCAGCAGCCAATCTTGGACAAGGACCGGGGAGCTGTTTTTT.

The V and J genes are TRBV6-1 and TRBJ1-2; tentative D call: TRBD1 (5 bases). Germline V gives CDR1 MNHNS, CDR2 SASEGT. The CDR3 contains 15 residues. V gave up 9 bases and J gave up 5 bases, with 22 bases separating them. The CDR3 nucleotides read TGTGCCAGTATCGAACGGGACCCCTCTGGGTATGGCTACACCTTC. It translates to CASIERDPSGYGYTF.

Here the CDR3 reads CASSEWVREGREDTQYF. The CDR3 DNA reads TGTGCCAGCAGTGAATGGGTACGGGAGGGCCGAGAAGATACGCAGTATTTT. The gene calls are TRBV6-1 and TRBJ2-3, with TRBD2 matching over 8 bases. This CDR3 is 17 amino acids long. Germline V gene data show CDR1 as MNHNS and CDR2 as SASEGT. The J segment lost 5 bases and the V segment lost 2 bases, leaving 12 bases of the junction unmatched.

The CDR3 loop reads CASSQREGSNEQFF. Written as DNA, the CDR3 is TGTGCCAGCAGCCAGCGGGAGGGCAGCAATGAGCAGTTCTTC. The J gene is TRBJ2-1, the V gene TRBV13, with TRBD2 identical over 10 bases. Per germline, CDR1 PRHDT and CDR2 FYEKMQ (reference sequence). V shed 5 bases, J shed 6 bases, and the junction held 4 bases outside the gene matches. The CDR3 loop spans 14 amino acids.

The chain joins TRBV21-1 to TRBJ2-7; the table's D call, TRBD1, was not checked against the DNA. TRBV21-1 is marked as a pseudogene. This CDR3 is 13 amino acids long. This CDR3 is CASSRAGVGEQYF. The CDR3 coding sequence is TGTGCCAGCAGCCGGGCAGGGGTAGGCGAGCAGTACTTC.

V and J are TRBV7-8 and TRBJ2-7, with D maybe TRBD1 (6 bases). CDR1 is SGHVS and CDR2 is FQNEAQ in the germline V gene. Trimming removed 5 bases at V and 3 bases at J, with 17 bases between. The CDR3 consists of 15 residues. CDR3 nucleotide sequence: TGTGCCAGCAGCGGTTCAGGGGACCAAATCTACGAGCAGTACGTC. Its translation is CASSGSGDQIYEQYV.

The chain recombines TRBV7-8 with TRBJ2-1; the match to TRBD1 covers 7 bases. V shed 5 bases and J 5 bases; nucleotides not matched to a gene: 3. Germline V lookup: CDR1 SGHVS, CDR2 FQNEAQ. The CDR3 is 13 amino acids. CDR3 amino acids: CASSPGTDNEQFF. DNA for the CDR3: TGTGCCAGCAGCCCGGGGACAGACAATGAGCAGTTCTTC. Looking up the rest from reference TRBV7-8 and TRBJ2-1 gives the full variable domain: GAGVSQSPRYKVAKRGQDVALRCDPISGHVSLFWYQQALGQGPEFLTYFQNEAQLDKSGLPSDRFFAERPEGSVSTLKIQRTQQEDSAVYLCASSPGTDNEQFFGPGTRLTVL.

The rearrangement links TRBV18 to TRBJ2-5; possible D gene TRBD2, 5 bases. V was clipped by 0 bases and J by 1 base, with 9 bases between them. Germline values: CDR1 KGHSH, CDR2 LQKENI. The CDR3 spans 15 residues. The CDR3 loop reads CASSPPGSPQETQYF. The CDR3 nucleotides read TGTGCCAGCTCACCACCGGGGAGTCCCCAAGAGACCCAGTACTTC.

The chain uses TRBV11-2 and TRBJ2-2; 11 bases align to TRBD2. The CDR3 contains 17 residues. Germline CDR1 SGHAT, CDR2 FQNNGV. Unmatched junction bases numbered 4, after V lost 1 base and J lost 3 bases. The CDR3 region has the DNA TGTGCCAGCAGCTTAGGCCTAGCGGGAGGACACACCGGGGAGCTGTTTTTT. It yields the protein CASSLGLAGGHTGELFF.

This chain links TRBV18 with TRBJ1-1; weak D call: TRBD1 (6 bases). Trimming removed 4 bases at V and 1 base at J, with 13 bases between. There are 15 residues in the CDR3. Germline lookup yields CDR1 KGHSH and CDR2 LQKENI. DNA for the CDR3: TGTGCCAGCTCACAAGACAGGCATAAGAACACTGAAGCTTTCTTT. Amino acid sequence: CASSQDRHKNTEAFF.

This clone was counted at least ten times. The CDR3 is CASSPDGAHEQFF. The CDR3 nucleotides are TGCGCCAGCAGTCCGGACGGGGCCCATGAGCAGTTCTTC. The rearrangement uses TRBV10-1 and TRBJ2-1, with D perhaps TRBD1 or TRBD2 (5 bases each). V lost 5 bases, J lost 8 bases, and 13 bases lay in between. This CDR3 is 13 amino acids long. CDR1 and CDR2 (germline): WNHNN, SYGVQD (reference sequence).

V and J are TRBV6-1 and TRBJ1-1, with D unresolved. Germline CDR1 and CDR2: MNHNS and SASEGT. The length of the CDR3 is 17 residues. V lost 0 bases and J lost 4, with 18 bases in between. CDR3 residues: CASSEASGGPIITEAFF. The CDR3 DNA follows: TGTGCCAGCAGTGAAGCATCCGGTGGCCCCATTATCACTGAAGCTTTCTTT.

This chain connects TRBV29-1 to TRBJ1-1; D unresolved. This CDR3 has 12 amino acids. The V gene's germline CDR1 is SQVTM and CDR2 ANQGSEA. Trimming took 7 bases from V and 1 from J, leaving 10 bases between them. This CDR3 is CSAGNGNTEAFF. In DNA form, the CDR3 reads TGCAGCGCCGGGAACGGGAACACTGAAGCTTTCTTT.

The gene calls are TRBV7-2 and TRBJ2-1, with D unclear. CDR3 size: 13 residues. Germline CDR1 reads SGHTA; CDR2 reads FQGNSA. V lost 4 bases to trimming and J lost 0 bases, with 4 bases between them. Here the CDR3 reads CASSSSSYNEQFF. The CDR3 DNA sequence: TGTGCCAGCAGCTCGAGCTCCTACAATGAGCAGTTCTTC.